The following is a T cell receptor beta chain sequence with its context. CDR3 length: 14 amino acids. Germline CDR1 reads DFQATT; CDR2 reads SNEGSKA (reference sequence). J gave up 4 bases and V 2 bases, and 6 bases lay outside the gene matches. The data derive from a study of T-cell reconstitution after alpha-beta-depleted transplantation in children. Unique molecular identifiers were incorporated into the prepared TCRbeta library. MiXCR, run by TCRdb on the PCR reads, gives a single entry per CDR3 protein. The top ten clones hold 2% to 3% of a sample with approximately 520,000 distinct CDR3 sequences, around a third of them seen once.

The J gene is TRBJ2-5, the V gene TRBV20-1; 8 bases line up with TRBD2. Sample: PBMCs from the stem cell graft donor, taken from the stem cell graft. The sequence derives from a human donor who donated a stem cell graft to a child with aplastic anemia. The DNA for the CDR3 is TGCAGTGCTAGAAGCCTAGCGGGCCCAGAGACCCAGTACTTC. Residues: CSARSLAGPETQYF.